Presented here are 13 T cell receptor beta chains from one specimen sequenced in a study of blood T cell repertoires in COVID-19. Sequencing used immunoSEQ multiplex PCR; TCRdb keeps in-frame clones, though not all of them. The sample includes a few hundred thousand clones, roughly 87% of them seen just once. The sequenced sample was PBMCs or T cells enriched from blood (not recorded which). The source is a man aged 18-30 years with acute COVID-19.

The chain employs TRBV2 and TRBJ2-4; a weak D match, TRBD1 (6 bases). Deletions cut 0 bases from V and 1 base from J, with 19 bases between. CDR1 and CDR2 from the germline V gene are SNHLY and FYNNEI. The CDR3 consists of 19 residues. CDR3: CASSEALHRGGRAKNIQYF. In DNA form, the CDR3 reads TGTGCCAGCAGTGAAGCGCTTCATCGTGGGGGCCGGGCCAAAAACATTCAGTACTTC.

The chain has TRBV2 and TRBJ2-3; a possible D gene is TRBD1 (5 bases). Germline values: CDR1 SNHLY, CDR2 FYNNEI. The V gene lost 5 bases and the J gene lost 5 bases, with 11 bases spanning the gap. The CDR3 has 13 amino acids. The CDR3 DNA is TGTGCCAGCAGTCAGCAGGGTCAAGATACGCAGTATTTT. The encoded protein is CASSQQGQDTQYF.

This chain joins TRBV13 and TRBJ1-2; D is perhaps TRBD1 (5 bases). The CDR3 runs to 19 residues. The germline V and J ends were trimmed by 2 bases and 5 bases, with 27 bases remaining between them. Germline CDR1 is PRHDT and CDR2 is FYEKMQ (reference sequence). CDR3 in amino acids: CASSLSEGLTDISWYGYTF. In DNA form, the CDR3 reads TGTGCCAGCAGCTTATCGGAGGGGTTAACAGATATCAGTTGGTATGGCTACACCTTC. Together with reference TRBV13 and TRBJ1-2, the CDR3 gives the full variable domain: AAGVIQSPRHLIKEKRETATLKCYPIPRHDTVYWYQQGPGQDPQFLISFYEKMQSDKGSIPDRFSAQQFSDYHSELNMSSLELGDSALYFCASSLSEGLTDISWYGYTFGSGTRLTVV.

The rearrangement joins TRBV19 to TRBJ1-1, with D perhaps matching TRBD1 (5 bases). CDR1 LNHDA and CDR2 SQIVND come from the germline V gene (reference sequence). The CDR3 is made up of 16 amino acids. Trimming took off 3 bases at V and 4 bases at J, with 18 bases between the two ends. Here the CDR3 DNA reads TGTGCCAGTAGTATCCCCTCGGGGGGTCGGGGCACTGAAGCTTTCTTT. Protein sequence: CASSIPSGGRGTEAFF.

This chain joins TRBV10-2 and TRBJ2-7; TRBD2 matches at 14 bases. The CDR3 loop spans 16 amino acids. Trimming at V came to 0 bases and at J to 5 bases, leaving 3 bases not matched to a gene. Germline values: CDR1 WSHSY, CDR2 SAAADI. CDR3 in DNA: TGCGCCAGCAGTGAGTCGGGGACTAGCGGGAGACACGAGCAGTACTTC. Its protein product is CASSESGTSGRHEQYF.

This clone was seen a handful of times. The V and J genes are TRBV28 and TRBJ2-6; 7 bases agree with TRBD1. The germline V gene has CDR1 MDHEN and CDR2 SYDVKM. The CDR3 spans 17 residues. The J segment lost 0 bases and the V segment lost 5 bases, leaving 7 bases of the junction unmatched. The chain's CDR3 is CASSTTGSYSGANVLTF. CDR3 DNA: TGTGCCAGCAGTACGACAGGGAGTTACTCTGGGGCCAACGTCCTGACTTTC.

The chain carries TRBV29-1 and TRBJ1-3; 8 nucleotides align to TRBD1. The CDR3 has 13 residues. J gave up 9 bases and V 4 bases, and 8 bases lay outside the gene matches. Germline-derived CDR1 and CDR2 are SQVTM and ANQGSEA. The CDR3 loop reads CSVGAGGGGTIYF. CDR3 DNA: TGCAGCGTTGGAGCAGGGGGCGGGGGCACCATATATTTT.

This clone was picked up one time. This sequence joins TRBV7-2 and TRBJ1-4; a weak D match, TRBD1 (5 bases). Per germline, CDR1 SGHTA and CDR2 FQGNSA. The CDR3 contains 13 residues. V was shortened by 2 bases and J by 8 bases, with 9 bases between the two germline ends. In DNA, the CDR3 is TGTGCCAGCAGCTTAAGGGAGGGGGAAAAACTGTTTTTT. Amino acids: CASSLREGEKLFF.

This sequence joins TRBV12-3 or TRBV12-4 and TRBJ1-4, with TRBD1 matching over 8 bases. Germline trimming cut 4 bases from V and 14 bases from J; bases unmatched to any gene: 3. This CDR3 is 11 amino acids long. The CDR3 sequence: CASSSRGQLFF. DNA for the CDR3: TGTGCCAGCAGTTCCAGGGGGCAGCTGTTTTTT.

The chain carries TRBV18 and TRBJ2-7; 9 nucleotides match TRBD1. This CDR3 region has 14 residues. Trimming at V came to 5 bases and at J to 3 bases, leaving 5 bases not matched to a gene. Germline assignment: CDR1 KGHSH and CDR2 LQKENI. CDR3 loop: CASSTRQGGYEQYF. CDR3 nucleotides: TGTGCCAGCTCAACAAGACAGGGGGGCTACGAGCAGTACTTC.

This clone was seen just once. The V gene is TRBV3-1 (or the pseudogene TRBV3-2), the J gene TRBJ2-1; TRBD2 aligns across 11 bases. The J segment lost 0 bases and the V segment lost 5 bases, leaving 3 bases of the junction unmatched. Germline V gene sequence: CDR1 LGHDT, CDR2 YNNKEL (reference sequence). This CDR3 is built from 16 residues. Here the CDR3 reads CASSSTSGSSYNEQFF. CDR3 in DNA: TGTGCCAGCAGCTCCACTAGCGGGAGCTCCTACAATGAGCAGTTCTTC.

This CDR3 is CASSFGQGNEKLFF. DNA of the CDR3: TGTGCCAGTAGCTTCGGGCAGGGGAATGAAAAACTGTTTTTT. The rearrangement uses TRBV19 and TRBJ1-4; the D gene is possibly TRBD1 (6 bases). Germline V gene lookup returns CDR1 LNHDA and CDR2 SQIVND (reference sequence). The CDR3 sequence is 14 residues long. V was cut by 6 bases and J by 5 bases, with 13 bases left in between. The entire variable domain, with the rest obtained from reference TRBV19 and TRBJ1-4, is as follows: DGGITQSPKYLFRKEGQNVTLSCEQNLNHDAMYWYRQDPGQGLRLIYYSQIVNDFQKGDIAEGYSVSREKKESFPLTVTSAQKNPTAFYLCASSFGQGNEKLFFGSGTQLSVL.

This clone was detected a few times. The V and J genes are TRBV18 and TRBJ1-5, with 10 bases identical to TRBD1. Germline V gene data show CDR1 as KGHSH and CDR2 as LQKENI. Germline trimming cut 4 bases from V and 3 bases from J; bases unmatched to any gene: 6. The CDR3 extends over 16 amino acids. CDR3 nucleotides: TGTGCCAGCTCACTGACAGGGGGCCAAAACAATCAGCCCCAGCATTTT. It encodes CASSLTGGQNNQPQHF.